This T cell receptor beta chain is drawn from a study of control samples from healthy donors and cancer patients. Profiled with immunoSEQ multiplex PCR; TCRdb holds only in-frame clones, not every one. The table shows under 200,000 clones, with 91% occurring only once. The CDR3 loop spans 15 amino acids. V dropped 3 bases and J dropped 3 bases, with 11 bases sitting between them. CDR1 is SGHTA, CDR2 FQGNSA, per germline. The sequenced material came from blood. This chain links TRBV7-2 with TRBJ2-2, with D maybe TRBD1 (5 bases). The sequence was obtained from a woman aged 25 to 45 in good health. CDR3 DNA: TGTGCCAGCAGCTTGAGCAGGGCCTACACCGGGGAGCTGTTTTTT. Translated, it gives CASSLSRAYTGELFF.